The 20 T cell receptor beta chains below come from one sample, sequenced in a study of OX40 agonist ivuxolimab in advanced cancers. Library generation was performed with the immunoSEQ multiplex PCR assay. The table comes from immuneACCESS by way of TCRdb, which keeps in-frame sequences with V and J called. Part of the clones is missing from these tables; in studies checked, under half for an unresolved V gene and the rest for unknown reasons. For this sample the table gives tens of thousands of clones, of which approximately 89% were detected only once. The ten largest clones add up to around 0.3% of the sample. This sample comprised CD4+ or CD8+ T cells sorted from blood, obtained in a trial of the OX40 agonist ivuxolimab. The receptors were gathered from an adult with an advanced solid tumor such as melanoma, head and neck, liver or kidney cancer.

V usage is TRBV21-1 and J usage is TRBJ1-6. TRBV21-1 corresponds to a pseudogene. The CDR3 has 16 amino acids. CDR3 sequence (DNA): TGTGCCAGCAGATTGCTCGGGATACCCTATAATTCACCCCTCCACTTT. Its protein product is CASRLLGIPYNSPLHF.

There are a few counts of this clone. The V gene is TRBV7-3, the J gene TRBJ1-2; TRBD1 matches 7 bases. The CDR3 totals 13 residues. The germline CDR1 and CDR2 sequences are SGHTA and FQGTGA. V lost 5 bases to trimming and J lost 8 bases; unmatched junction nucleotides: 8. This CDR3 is CASSQNRGEGYTF. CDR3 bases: TGTGCCAGCAGCCAGAACAGGGGCGAGGGCTACACCTTC.

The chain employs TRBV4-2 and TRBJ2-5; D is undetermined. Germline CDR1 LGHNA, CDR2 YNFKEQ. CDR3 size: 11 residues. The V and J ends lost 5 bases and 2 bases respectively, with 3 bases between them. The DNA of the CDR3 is TGTGCCAGCAGCGGACAAGAGACCCAGTACTTC. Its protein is CASSGQETQYF.

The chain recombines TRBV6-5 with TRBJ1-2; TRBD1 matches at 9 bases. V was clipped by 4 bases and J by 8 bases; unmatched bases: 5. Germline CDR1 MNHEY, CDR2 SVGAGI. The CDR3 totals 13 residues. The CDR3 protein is CASSFDRGLGYTF. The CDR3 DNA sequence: TGTGCCAGCAGTTTCGACAGGGGGTTAGGCTACACCTTC.

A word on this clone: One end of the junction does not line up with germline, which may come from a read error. CDR3 nucleotides: TGTGCTAGCAGCCCTTGGGCTGAAACTAGCACAGATACGCAGTATTTT. Its protein product is CASSPWAETSTDTQYF. The chain has TRBV7-7 and TRBJ2-3; D call uncertain. CDR1 and CDR2 (germline): SSHAT, FNYEAQ (reference sequence). The CDR3 is made up of 16 amino acids.

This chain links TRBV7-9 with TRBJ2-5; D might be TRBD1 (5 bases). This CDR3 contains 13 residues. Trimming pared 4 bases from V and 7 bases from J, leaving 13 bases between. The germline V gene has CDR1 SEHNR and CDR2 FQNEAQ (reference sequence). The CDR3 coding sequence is TGTGCCAGCAGCTCCCTGGCCCAGGGGACCCAGTACTTC. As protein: CASSSLAQGTQYF.

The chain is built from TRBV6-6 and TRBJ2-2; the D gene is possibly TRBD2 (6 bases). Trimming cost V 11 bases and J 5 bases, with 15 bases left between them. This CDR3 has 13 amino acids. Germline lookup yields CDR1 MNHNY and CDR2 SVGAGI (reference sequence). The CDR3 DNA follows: TGTGCCGGGGCCGGGGGAGAGACCGGGGAGCTGTTTTTT. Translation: CAGAGGETGELFF.

The CDR3 DNA sequence: TGTGCCAGCAGCTTAGGGAACCAAGAGACCCAGTACTTC. The encoded protein is CASSLGNQETQYF. The J gene is TRBJ2-5, the V gene TRBV7-6; D gene uncertain. Germline values: CDR1 SGHVS, CDR2 FNYEAQ. Trimming removed 1 base from V and 0 bases from J, with 3 bases in between. The CDR3 extends over 13 amino acids.

Written as DNA, the CDR3 is TGCGCCAGCACTTATTCTCACCGGTACACCGGGGAGCTGTTTTTT. Amino acids: CASTYSHRYTGELFF. The J gene is TRBJ2-2, the V gene TRBV5-1; no firm D call. Germline loops: CDR1 SGHRS, CDR2 YFSETQ. The CDR3 spans 15 residues. Trimming shortened V by 6 bases and J by 3 bases, and 15 bases separated the two germline ends.

The CDR3 DNA sequence: TGTGCCAGCAGCGTAGAACAGGGCACAGATACGCAGTATTTT. It yields the protein CASSVEQGTDTQYF. J is TRBJ2-3 and V is TRBV9, with D possibly matching TRBD1 (5 bases). The CDR3 has 14 amino acids. Germline lookup yields CDR1 SGDLS and CDR2 YYNGEE. Trimming took 0 bases from V and 1 from J, leaving 6 bases between them. Together with reference TRBV9 and TRBJ2-3, the CDR3 gives the full variable domain: DSGVTQTPKHLITATGQRVTLRCSPRSGDLSVYWYQQSLDQGLQFLIQYYNGEERAKGNILERFSAQQFPDLHSELNLSSLELGDSALYFCASSVEQGTDTQYFGPGTRLTVL.

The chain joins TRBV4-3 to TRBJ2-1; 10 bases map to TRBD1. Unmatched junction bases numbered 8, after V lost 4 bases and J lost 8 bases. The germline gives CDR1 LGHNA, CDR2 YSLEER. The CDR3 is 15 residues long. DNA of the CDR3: TGCGCCAGCAGCCCTAGGGGACAGGGGTACGATGAGCAGTTCTTC. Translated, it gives CASSPRGQGYDEQFF.

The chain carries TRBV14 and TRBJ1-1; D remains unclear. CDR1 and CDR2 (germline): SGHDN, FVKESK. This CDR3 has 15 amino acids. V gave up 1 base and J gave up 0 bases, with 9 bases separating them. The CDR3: CASSQVGDLNTEAFF. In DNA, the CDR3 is TGTGCCAGCAGCCAAGTCGGGGATTTGAACACTGAAGCTTTCTTT.

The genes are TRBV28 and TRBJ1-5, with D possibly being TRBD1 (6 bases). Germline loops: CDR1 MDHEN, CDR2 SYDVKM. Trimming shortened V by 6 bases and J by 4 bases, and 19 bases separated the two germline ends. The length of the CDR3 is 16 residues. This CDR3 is CASSASQGNWNQPQHF. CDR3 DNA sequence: TGTGCCAGCAGCGCATCACAGGGTAATTGGAATCAGCCCCAGCATTTT.

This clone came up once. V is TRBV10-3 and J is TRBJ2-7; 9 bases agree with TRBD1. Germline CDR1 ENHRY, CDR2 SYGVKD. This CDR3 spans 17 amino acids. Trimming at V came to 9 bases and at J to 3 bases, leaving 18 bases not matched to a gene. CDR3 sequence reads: CAIQAAFGGQGRYEQYF. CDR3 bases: TGTGCCATACAGGCCGCGTTCGGGGGACAGGGACGCTACGAGCAGTACTTC.

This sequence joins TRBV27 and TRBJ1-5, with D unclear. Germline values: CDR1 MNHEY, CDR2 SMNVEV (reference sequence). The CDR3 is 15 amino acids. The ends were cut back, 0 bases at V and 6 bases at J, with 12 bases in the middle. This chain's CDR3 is CASSLSPGVRQPQHF. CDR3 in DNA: TGTGCCAGCAGTTTATCACCCGGGGTCCGTCAGCCCCAGCATTTT.

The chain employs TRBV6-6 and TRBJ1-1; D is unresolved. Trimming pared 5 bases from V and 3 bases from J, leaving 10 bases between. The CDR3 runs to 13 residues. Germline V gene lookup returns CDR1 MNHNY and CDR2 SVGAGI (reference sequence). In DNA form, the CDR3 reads TGTGCCAGCAGTCCCGCCCGGGACACTGAAGCTTTCTTT. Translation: CASSPARDTEAFF.

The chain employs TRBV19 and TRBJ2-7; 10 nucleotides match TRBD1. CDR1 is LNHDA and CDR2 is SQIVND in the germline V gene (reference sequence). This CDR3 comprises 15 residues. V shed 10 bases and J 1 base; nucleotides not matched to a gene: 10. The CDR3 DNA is TGTGCCACCTCACTAGAGGGACAGGGGTCCTACGAGCAGTACTTC. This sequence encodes CATSLEGQGSYEQYF. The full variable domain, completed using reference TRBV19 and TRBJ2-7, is DGGITQSPKYLFRKEGQNVTLSCEQNLNHDAMYWYRQDPGQGLRLIYYSQIVNDFQKGDIAEGYSVSREKKESFPLTVTSAQKNPTAFYLCATSLEGQGSYEQYFGPGTRLTVT.

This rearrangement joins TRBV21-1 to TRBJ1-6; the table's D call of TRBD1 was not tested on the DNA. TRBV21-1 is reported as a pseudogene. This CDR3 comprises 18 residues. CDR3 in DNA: TGTGCCAGCAGCAAAGAAGAGACATCTTCCTCCTATAATTCACCCCTCCACTTT. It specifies CASSKEETSSSYNSPLHF.

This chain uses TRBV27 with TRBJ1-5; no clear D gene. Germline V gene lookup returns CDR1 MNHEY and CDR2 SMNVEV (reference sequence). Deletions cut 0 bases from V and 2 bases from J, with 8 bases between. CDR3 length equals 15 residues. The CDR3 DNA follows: TGTGCCAGCAGTTTATCGGGGTTTGGCAATCAGCCCCAGCATTTT. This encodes CASSLSGFGNQPQHF.

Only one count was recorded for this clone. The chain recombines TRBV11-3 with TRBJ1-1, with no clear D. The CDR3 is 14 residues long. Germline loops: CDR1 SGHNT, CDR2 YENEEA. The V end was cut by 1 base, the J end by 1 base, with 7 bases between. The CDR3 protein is CASSLGTENTEAFF. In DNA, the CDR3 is TGTGCCAGCAGCTTAGGAACGGAGAACACTGAAGCTTTCTTT.